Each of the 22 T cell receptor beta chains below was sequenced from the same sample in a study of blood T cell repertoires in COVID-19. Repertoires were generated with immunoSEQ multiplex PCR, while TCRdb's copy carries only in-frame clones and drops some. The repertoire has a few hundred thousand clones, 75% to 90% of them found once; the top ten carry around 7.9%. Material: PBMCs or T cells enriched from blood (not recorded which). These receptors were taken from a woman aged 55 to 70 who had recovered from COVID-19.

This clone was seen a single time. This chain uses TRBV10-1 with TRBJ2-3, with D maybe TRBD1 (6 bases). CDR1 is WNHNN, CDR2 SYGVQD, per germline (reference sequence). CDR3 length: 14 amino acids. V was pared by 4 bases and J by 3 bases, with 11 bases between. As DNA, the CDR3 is TGCGCCAGCAGTGGACGCCAGGGGACAGATACGCAGTATTTT. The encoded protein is CASSGRQGTDTQYF.

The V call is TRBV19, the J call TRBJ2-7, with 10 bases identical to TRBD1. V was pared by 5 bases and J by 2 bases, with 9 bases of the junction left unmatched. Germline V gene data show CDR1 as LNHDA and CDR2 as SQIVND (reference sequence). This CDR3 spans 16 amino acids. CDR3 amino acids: CASSPRDRGPPYEQYF. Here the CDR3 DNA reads TGTGCCAGTAGTCCCCGGGACAGGGGTCCTCCCTACGAGCAGTACTTC.

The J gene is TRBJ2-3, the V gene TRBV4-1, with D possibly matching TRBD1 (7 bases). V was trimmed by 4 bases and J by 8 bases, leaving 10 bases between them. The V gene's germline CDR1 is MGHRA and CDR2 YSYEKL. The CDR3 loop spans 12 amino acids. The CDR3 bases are TGCGCCAGCAGCCCCCAGGGGGGTACGCAGTATTTT. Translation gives CASSPQGGTQYF.

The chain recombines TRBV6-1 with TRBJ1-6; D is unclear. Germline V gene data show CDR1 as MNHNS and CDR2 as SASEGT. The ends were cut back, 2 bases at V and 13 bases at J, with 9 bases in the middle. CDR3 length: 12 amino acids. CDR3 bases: TGTGCCAGCAGTGAACACGGGGTCCCCCTCCACTTT. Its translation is CASSEHGVPLHF.

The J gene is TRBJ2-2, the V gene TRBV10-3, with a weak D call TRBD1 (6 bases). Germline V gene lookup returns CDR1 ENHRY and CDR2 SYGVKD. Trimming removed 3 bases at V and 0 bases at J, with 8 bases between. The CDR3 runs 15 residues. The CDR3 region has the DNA TGTGCCATCAGTGACAGGGGTACGAACACCGGGGAGCTGTTTTTT. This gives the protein CAISDRGTNTGELFF.

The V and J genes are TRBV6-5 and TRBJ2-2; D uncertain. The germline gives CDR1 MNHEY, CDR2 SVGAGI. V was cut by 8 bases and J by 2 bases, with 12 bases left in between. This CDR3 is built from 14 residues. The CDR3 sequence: CASLIQANTGELFF. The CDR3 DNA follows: TGTGCCAGCCTTATCCAGGCAAACACCGGGGAGCTGTTTTTT.

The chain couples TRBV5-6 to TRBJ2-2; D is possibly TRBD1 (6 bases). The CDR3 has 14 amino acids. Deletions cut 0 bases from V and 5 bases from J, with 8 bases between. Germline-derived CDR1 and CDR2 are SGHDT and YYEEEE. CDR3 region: CASSLEQGTGELFF. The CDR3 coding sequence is TGTGCCAGCAGCTTGGAACAGGGTACCGGGGAGCTGTTTTTT. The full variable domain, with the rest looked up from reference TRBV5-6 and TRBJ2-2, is DAGVTQSPTHLIKTRGQQVTLRCSPKSGHDTVSWYQQALGQGPQFIFQYYEEEERQRGNFPDRFSGHQFPNYSSELNVNALLLGDSALYLCASSLEQGTGELFFGEGSRLTVL.

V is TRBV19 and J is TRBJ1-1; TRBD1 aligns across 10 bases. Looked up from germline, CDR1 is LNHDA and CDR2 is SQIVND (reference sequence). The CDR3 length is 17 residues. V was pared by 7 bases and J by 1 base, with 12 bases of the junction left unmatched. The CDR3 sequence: CASNSPGQGPRNTEAFF. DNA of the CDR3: TGTGCCAGTAACTCCCCGGGACAGGGGCCAAGGAACACTGAAGCTTTCTTT.

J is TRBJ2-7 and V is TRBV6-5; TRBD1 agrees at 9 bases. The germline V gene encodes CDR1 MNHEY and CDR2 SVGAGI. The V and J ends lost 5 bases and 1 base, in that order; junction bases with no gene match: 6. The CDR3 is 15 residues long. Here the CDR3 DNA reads TGTGCCAGCAGTATGACAGGGGGGCCTTCCTACGAGCAGTACGTC. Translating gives CASSMTGGPSYEQYV.

The CDR3 loop reads CASSAQTGGPQDTQYF. DNA for the CDR3: TGTGCCAGCAGTGCCCAGACAGGGGGACCACAAGATACGCAGTATTTT. The rearrangement joins TRBV2 to TRBJ2-3, with TRBD1 identical over 9 bases. The CDR3 loop spans 16 amino acids. Germline lookup yields CDR1 SNHLY and CDR2 FYNNEI. The V segment lost 4 bases and the J segment 5 bases; nucleotides outside the gene matches: 10.

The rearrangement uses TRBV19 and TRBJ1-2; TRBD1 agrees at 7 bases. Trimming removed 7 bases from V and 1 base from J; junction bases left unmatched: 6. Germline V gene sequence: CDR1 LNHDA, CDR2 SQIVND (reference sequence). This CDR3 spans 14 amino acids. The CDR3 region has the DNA TGTGCCAGTACCGGGACAGAATTTAACTATGGCTACACCTTC. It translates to CASTGTEFNYGYTF.

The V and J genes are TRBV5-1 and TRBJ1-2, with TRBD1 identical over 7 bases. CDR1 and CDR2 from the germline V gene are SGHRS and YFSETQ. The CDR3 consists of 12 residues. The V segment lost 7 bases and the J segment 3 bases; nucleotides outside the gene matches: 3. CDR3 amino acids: CASLQGHYGYTF. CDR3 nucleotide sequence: TGCGCCAGCCTACAGGGGCACTATGGCTACACCTTC.

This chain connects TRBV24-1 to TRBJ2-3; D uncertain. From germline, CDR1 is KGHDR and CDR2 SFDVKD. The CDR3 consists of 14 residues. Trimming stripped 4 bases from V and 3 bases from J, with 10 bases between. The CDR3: CATSDATSTDTQYF. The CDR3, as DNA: TGTGCCACCAGTGACGCGACTTCGACAGATACGCAGTATTTT.

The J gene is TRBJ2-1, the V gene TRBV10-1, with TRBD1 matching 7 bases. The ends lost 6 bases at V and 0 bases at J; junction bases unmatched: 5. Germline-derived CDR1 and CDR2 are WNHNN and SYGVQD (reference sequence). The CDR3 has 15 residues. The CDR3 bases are TGCGCCAGCAGCCAAGACAGGGTCTCCTACAATGAGCAGTTCTTC. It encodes CASSQDRVSYNEQFF.

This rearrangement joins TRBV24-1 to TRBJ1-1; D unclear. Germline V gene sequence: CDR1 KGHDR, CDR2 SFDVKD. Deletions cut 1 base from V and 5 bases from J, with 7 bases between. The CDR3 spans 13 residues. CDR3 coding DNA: TGTGCCACCAGTGATTTTGGGGAGACTGAAGCTTTCTTT. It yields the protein CATSDFGETEAFF.

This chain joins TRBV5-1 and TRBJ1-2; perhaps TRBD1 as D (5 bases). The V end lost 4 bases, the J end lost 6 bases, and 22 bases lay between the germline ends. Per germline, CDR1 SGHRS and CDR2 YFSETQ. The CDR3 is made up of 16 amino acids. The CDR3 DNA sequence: TGCGCCAGCAGCGGCTCGGGGGAGAGGGGCCCACATGGCTACACCTTC. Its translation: CASSGSGERGPHGYTF.

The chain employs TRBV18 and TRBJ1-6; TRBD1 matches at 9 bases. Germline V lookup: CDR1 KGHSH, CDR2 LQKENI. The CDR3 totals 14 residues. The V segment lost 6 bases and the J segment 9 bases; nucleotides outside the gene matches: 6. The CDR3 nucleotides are TGTGCCAGCTCCCCCCGGGACAGGGCTTCACCCCTCCACTTT. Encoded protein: CASSPRDRASPLHF.

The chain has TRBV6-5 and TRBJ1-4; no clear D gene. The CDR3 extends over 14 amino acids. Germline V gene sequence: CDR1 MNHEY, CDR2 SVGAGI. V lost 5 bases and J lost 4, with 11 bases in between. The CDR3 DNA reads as TGTGCCAGCAGTCGTGAGCGGGGTAATGAAAAACTGTTTTTT. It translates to CASSRERGNEKLFF.

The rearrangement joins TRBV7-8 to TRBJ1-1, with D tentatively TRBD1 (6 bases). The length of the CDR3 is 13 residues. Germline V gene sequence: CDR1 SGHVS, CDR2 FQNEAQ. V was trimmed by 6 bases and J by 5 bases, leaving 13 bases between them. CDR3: CASSPRGRTEAFF. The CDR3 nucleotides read TGTGCCAGCAGTCCCAGGGGTAGGACTGAAGCTTTCTTT.

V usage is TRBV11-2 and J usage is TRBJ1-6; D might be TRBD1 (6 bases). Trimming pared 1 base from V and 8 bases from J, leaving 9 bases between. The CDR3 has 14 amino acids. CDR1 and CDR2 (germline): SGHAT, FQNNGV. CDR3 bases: TGTGCCAGCAGCTTAGTGGGGGCTGATTCACCCCTCCACTTT. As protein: CASSLVGADSPLHF.

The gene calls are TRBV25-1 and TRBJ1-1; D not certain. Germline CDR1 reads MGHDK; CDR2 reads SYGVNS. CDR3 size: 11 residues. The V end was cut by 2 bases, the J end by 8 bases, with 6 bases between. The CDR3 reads CASSELREAFF. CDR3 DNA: TGTGCCAGCAGTGAACTTAGAGAAGCTTTCTTT. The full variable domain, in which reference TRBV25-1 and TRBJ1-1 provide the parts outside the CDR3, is EADIYQTPRYLVIGTGKKITLECSQTMGHDKMYWYQQDPGMELHLIHYSYGVNSTEKGDLSSESTVSRIRTEHFPLTLESARPSHTSQYLCASSELREAFFGQGTRLTVV.

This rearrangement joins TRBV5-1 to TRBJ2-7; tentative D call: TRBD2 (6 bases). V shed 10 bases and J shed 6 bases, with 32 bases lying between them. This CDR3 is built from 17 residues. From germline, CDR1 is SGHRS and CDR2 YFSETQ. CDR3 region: CAASSLDRRAGAREQYF. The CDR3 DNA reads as TGCGCCGCCAGCAGCCTTGATCGGAGGGCTGGGGCTCGCGAGCAGTACTTC.